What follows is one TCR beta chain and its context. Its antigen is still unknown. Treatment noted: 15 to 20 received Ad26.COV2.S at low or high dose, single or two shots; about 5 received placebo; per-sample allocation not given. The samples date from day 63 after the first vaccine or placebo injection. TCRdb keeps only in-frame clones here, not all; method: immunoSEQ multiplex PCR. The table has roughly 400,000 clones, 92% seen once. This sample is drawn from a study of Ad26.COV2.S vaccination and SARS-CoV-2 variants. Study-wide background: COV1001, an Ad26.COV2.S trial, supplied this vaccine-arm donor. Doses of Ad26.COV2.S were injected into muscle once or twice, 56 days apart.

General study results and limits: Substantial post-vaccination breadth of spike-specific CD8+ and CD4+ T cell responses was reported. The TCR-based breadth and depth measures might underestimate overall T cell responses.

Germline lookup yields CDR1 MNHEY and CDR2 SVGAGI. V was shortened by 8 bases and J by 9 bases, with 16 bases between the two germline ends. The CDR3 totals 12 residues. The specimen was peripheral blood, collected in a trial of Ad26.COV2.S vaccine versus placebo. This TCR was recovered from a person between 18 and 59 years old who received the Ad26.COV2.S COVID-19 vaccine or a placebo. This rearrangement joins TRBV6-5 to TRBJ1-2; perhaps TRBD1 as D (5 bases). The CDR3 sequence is CASEMGRDRYTF. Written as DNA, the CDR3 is TGTGCCAGCGAAATGGGCAGGGATCGCTACACCTTC.